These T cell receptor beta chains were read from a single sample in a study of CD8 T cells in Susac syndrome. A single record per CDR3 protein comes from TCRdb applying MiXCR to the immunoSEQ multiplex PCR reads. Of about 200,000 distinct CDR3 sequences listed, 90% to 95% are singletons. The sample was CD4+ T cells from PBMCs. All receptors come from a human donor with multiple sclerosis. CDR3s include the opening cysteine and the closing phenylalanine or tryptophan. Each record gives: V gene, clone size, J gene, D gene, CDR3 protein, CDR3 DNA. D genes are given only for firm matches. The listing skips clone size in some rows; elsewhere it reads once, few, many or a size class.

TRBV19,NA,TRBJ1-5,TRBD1,CASSTQDRGSQHF,TGTGCCAGTAGTACCCAAGACAGGGGCTCCCAGCATTTT
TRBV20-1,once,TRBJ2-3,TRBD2,CSLGGTLLLTDTQYF,TGCAGCTTGGGGGGGACGTTATTACTCACAGATACGCAGTATTTT
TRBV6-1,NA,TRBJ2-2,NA,CASSPGAYRNTGELFF,TGTGCCAGCAGCCCCGGTGCATATCGGAACACCGGGGAGCTGTTTTTT
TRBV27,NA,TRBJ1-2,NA,CASGSALVYGYTF,TGTGCCAGCGGGTCAGCCTTGGTGTATGGCTACACCTTC
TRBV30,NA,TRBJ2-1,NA,CAWCQTAPHNEQFF,TGTGCCTGGTGCCAGACAGCCCCACACAATGAGCAGTTCTTC
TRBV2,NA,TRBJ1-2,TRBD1,CAIPRDGQEDYGYTF,TGTGCCATTCCAAGAGATGGACAGGAGGACTATGGCTACACCTTC
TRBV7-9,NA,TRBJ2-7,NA,CASSPSAGGYEQYF,TGTGCCAGCAGCCCCAGTGCAGGGGGGTACGAGCAGTACTTC
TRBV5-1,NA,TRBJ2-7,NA,CASSLGSTEEQYF,TGCGCCAGCAGCTTGGGGTCGACAGAAGAGCAGTACTTC
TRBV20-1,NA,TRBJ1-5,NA,CSAGEEQPQHF,TGCAGTGCTGGGGAGGAACAGCCCCAGCATTTT
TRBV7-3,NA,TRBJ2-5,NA,CASSLRGMGETQYF,TGTGCCAGCAGCTTACGGGGGATGGGGGAGACCCAGTACTTC
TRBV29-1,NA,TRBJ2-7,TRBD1,CSVEYRTGYEQYF,TGCAGCGTTGAATATCGGACAGGGTACGAGCAGTACTTC
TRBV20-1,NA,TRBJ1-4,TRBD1,CSAGDPGQGRGKLFF,TGCAGTGCTGGAGACCCAGGACAGGGTAGAGGAAAACTGTTTTTT
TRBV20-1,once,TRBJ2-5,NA,CSARGQLQETQYF,TGCAGTGCTAGGGGGCAGCTCCAAGAGACCCAGTACTTC
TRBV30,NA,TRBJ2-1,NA,CAWSVDGGAYNEQFF,TGTGCCTGGAGTGTAGACGGGGGAGCATACAATGAGCAGTTCTTC
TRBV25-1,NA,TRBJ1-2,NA,CASSDAGIYGYTF,TGTGCCAGCAGTGACGCGGGAATCTATGGCTACACCTTC
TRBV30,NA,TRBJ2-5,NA,CAWSSSETQYF,TGTGCCTGGAGTTCATCAGAGACCCAGTACTTC
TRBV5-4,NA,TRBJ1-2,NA,CASSSAWGSYGYTF,TGTGCCAGCAGCTCGGCTTGGGGGAGCTATGGCTACACCTTC
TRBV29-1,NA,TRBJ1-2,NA,CSVAPQGYGYTF,TGCAGCGTCGCCCCCCAGGGGTATGGCTACACCTTC
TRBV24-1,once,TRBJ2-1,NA,CATSDTYNEQFF,TGTGCCACCTCAGACACCTACAATGAGCAGTTCTTC
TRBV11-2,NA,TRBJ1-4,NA,CASSPSAAVEKLFF,TGTGCCAGCAGCCCATCTGCCGCAGTTGAAAAACTGTTTTTT
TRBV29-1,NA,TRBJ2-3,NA,CSVTGTNTDTQYF,TGCAGCGTTACCGGGACAAACACAGATACGCAGTATTTT
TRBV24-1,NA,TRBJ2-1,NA,CATSDPGGLVEQFF,TGTGCCACCAGTGATCCCGGGGGTCTAGTTGAGCAGTTCTTC
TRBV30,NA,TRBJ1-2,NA,CAWSPGRYYGYTF,TGTGCCTGGAGCCCGGGACGGTACTATGGCTACACCTTC
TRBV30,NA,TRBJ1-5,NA,CAWSTDLPSQPQHF,TGTGCCTGGAGTACGGACCTTCCGAGTCAGCCCCAGCATTTT
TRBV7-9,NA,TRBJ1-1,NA,CASSLQSGDTEAFF,TGTGCCAGCAGCTTACAGTCAGGGGACACTGAAGCTTTCTTT
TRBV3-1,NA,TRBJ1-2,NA,CASSLHQGGYGYTF,TGTGCCAGCAGCCTGCACCAGGGCGGCTATGGCTACACCTTC
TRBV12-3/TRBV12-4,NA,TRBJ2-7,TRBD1,CAISGAGGPYEQYF,TGTGCCATTTCGGGGGCAGGGGGCCCCTACGAGCAGTACTTC
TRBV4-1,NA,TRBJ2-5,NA,CASSQVAETQYF,TGCGCCAGCAGCCAAGTTGCAGAGACCCAGTACTTC
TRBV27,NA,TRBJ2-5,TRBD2,CASMTSGQLQETQYF,TGTGCCAGCATGACTAGCGGACAACTACAAGAGACCCAGTACTTC
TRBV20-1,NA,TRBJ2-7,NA,CSASRRDSTYEQYF,TGCAGTGCCTCTAGGAGGGATTCGACCTACGAGCAGTACTTC
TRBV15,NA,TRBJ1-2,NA,CATSARGGNDGYTF,TGTGCCACCAGCGCCCGAGGGGGTAACGATGGCTACACCTTC